The rows below give T cell receptor beta chains drawn from one sample of a study of T cells in Graves' hyperthyroidism and ophthalmopathy. TCRdb called the multiplex PCR reads again in MiXCR, with one record for every CDR3 protein. The repertoire holds approximately 610,000 distinct CDR3 sequences, with under 15% as singletons. The sequenced material came from blood. Receptors were obtained from a woman between 40 and 55 years old with Graves' ophthalmopathy. The CDR3 runs from the conserved cysteine through the conserved F or W. Each record gives: CDR3 DNA, CDR3 protein, V gene, CDR3 length, J gene, D gene, clone size. The D gene is left open where the match is weak. The size field is filled for only some rows; it gives once, few, many or a size class.

CDR3nt: TGTGCCAGCAGTTTATTGGGGACCTATGGCTACACCTTC
CDR3aa: CASSLLGTYGYTF
v_gene: TRBV12-3/TRBV12-4
len: 13
j_gene: TRBJ1-2
d_gene: .
abundance: many

CDR3nt: TGTGCCAGCAGTTTAGGGGGTGTTAATGAAGCTTTCTTT
CDR3aa: CASSLGGVNEAFF
v_gene: TRBV12-3/TRBV12-4
len: 13
j_gene: TRBJ1-1
d_gene: .
abundance: many

CDR3nt: TGTGCCAGCAGTTTCATCGCGGAAGAGACCCAGTACTTC
CDR3aa: CASSFIAEETQYF
v_gene: TRBV28
len: 13
j_gene: TRBJ2-5
d_gene: .
abundance: many

CDR3nt: TGTGCCTATGACAGTTACACTGAAGCTTTCTTT
CDR3aa: CAYDSYTEAFF
v_gene: TRBV30
len: 11
j_gene: TRBJ1-1
d_gene: .
abundance: many

CDR3nt: TGTGCCAGCAGTTTGGAGGGGACTAGCGGAGGGGTCCAAGAGACCCAGTACTTC
CDR3aa: CASSLEGTSGGVQETQYF
v_gene: TRBV11-2
len: 18
j_gene: TRBJ2-5
d_gene: TRBD2
abundance: .

CDR3nt: TGCGCCAGCAGCACAGTAGGGGTGACTGGGGCCAACGTCCTGACTTTC
CDR3aa: CASSTVGVTGANVLTF
v_gene: TRBV5-1
len: 16
j_gene: TRBJ2-6
d_gene: .
abundance: .

CDR3nt: TGTGCCAGCAGTGCTCCCCGGGACAGAAAATCTCATCAGCCCCAGCATTTT
CDR3aa: CASSAPRDRKSHQPQHF
v_gene: TRBV28
len: 17
j_gene: TRBJ1-5
d_gene: TRBD1
abundance: .

CDR3nt: TGTGCCAGTAGTGGCCGGGGAGCGTCCTACGAGCAGTACTTC
CDR3aa: CASSGRGASYEQYF
v_gene: TRBV19
len: 14
j_gene: TRBJ2-7
d_gene: .
abundance: many

CDR3nt: TGTGCCAGCAGTTACTCGATTGGGGGAAGCTCCTACGAGCAGTACTTC
CDR3aa: CASSYSIGGSSYEQYF
v_gene: TRBV6-5
len: 16
j_gene: TRBJ2-7
d_gene: .
abundance: .

CDR3nt: TGTGCCAGTAGTATCGGTCTTCTGCGGGAGACAACAGATACGCAGTATTTT
CDR3aa: CASSIGLLRETTDTQYF
v_gene: TRBV19
len: 17
j_gene: TRBJ2-3
d_gene: TRBD2
abundance: many

CDR3nt: TGTGCCAGCAGTTTAATTTTTTTTGTGGGGTCCACGGGAGGGCCGGGAAACGAGCAGTACTTC
CDR3aa: CASSLIFFVGSTGGPGNEQYF
v_gene: TRBV12-3/TRBV12-4
len: 21
j_gene: TRBJ2-7
d_gene: TRBD2
abundance: .

CDR3nt: TGCGCCAGCAGCTTGGCCGTCAGCCAAGAGACCCAGTACTTC
CDR3aa: CASSLAVSQETQYF
v_gene: TRBV5-1
len: 14
j_gene: TRBJ2-5
d_gene: .
abundance: many

CDR3nt: TGTGCCAGCAGCCAAGATCGGGTGCTATATGGCTACACCTTC
CDR3aa: CASSQDRVLYGYTF
v_gene: TRBV4-2
len: 14
j_gene: TRBJ1-2
d_gene: .
abundance: many

CDR3nt: TGTGCCAGCAGCTCACCCCTTAGGCAGCTAATTCAAGAGACCCAGTACTTC
CDR3aa: CASSSPLRQLIQETQYF
v_gene: TRBV5-8
len: 17
j_gene: TRBJ2-5
d_gene: .
abundance: many

CDR3nt: TGTGCCACCACTCGGACAGAAGGCACCGGGGAGCTGTTTTTT
CDR3aa: CATTRTEGTGELFF
v_gene: TRBV3-1
len: 14
j_gene: TRBJ2-2
d_gene: .
abundance: few

CDR3nt: TGTGCCAGCAGCATCTCGGGGACTAGCCAAGAGACCCAGTACTTC
CDR3aa: CASSISGTSQETQYF
v_gene: TRBV11-2
len: 15
j_gene: TRBJ2-5
d_gene: TRBD2
abundance: few

CDR3nt: TGTGCCAGTCGCAAGGAGGCAGCCTATGGCTACACCTTC
CDR3aa: CASRKEAAYGYTF
v_gene: TRBV6-1
len: 13
j_gene: TRBJ1-2
d_gene: .
abundance: .

CDR3nt: TGTGCCAGCAGTTACCAGGGTACTAACGAGCAGTACTTC
CDR3aa: CASSYQGTNEQYF
v_gene: TRBV27
len: 13
j_gene: TRBJ2-7
d_gene: .
abundance: many

CDR3nt: TGTGCCAGCACCGCCCTCCCGGGACAAACTAACTATGGCTACACCTTC
CDR3aa: CASTALPGQTNYGYTF
v_gene: TRBV12-3/TRBV12-4
len: 16
j_gene: TRBJ1-2
d_gene: .
abundance: many

CDR3nt: TGTGCCAGCACCACGGCTCCATACGGTCCCCAGCATTTT
CDR3aa: CASTTAPYGPQHF
v_gene: TRBV12-3/TRBV12-4
len: 13
j_gene: TRBJ1-5
d_gene: .
abundance: many

CDR3nt: TGTGCCAGCAGTCAGGGGTTGGACGGCGAGCAGTACTTC
CDR3aa: CASSQGLDGEQYF
v_gene: TRBV6-2/TRBV6-3
len: 13
j_gene: TRBJ2-7
d_gene: .
abundance: many

CDR3nt: TGTGCCACCCAGCCCTATGTTTCCGACAATGAGCAGTTCTTC
CDR3aa: CATQPYVSDNEQFF
v_gene: TRBV10-3
len: 14
j_gene: TRBJ2-1
d_gene: .
abundance: many

CDR3nt: TGCAGTGCTGCCAGGAACACTGAAGCTTTCTTT
CDR3aa: CSAARNTEAFF
v_gene: TRBV20-1
len: 11
j_gene: TRBJ1-1
d_gene: .
abundance: many

CDR3nt: TGTGCCAGCAGTACGGGACAATTACGACTAGACACAGATACGCAGTATTTT
CDR3aa: CASSTGQLRLDTDTQYF
v_gene: TRBV6-2/TRBV6-3
len: 17
j_gene: TRBJ2-3
d_gene: .
abundance: many